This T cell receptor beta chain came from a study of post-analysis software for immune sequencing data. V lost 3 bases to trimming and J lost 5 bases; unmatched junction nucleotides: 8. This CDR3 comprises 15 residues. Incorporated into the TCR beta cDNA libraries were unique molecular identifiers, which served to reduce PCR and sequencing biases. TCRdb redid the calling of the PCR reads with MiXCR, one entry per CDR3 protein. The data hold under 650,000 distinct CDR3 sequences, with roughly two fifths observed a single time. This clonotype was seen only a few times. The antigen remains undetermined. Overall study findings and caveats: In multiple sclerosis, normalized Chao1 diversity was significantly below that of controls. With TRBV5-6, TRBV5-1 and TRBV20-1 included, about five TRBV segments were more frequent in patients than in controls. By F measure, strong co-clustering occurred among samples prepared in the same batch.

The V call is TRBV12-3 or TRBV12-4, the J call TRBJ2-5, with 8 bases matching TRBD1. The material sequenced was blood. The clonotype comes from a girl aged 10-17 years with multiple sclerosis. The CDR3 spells CASSLTSGGRETQYF. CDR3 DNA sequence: TGTGCCAGCAGTTTGACTTCAGGGGGCAGGGAGACCCAGTACTTC.